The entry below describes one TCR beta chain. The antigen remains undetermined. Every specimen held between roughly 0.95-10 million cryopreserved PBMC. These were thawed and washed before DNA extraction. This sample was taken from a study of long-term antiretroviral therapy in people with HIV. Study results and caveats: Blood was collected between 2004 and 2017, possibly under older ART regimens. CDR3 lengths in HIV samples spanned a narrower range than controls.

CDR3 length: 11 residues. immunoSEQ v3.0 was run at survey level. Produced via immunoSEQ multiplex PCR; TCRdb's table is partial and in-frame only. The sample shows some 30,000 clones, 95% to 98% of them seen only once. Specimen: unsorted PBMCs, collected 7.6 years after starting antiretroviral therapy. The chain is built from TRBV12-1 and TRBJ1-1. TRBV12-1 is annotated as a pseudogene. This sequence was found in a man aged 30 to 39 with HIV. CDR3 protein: CASSPWGSAFF. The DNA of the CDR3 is TGTGCCAGCAGCCCTTGGGGTTCTGCTTTCTTT.